Presented here are 32 T cell receptor beta chains from one specimen sequenced in a study of T cell responses to AZD1222 COVID-19 vaccine. Produced via immunoSEQ multiplex PCR; TCRdb's table is partial and in-frame only. The repertoire holds roughly 180,000 clones, about 90% seen once, with approximately 1.2% in the top ten. This specimen was peripheral blood, taken 28 days after the second AZD1222 dose. These receptors originate from an adult who received the AZD1222 COVID-19 vaccine.

The chain's CDR3 is CASSFGTSLGDTQYF. CDR3 coding DNA: TGCGCCAGCAGCTTTGGGACTAGCCTTGGAGATACGCAGTATTTT. V is TRBV5-1 and J is TRBJ2-3; 9 bases agree with TRBD2. The CDR3 is made up of 15 amino acids. Germline CDR1 reads SGHRS; CDR2 reads YFSETQ. The ends lost 2 bases at V and 5 bases at J; junction bases unmatched: 6.

The V gene is TRBV7-9, the J gene TRBJ1-1; 7 nucleotides agree with TRBD1. The CDR3 runs to 16 residues. CDR1 is SEHNR and CDR2 is FQNEAQ in the germline V gene (reference sequence). After removal of 2 bases from V and 10 bases from J, the junction contained 16 bases not matched to a gene. The CDR3 sequence is CASSLPSGQTMMGAFF. The CDR3 region has the DNA TGTGCCAGCAGCTTACCCTCGGGACAGACGATGATGGGAGCTTTCTTT.

This chain links TRBV15 with TRBJ1-2; D possibly corresponds to TRBD1 (5 bases). V lost 1 base, J lost 10 bases, and 16 bases lay in between. CDR1 is LNHNV, CDR2 YYDKDF, per germline (reference sequence). The CDR3 runs to 14 residues. The CDR3 spells CATSRVWGAGDYTF. CDR3 nucleotide sequence: TGTGCCACCAGCAGAGTCTGGGGTGCGGGGGACTACACCTTC.

This chain connects TRBV7-2 to TRBJ2-3; 7 nucleotides agree with TRBD2. V was pared by 5 bases and J by 0 bases, with 5 bases of the junction left unmatched. The CDR3 has 15 residues. Germline lookup yields CDR1 SGHTA and CDR2 FQGNSA. This CDR3 reads CASSLGLQSTDTQYF. The DNA of the CDR3 is TGTGCCAGCAGCCTGGGACTACAAAGCACAGATACGCAGTATTTT.

Comments on this clone: Distinct nucleotide sequences in the sample also encode this CDR3. V gene TRBV19 combines with J gene TRBJ1-1; no definite D call. The CDR3 length is 13 residues. CDR1 LNHDA and CDR2 SQIVND come from the germline V gene (reference sequence). V dropped 6 bases and J dropped 2 bases, with 10 bases sitting between them. The CDR3 loop is CASSQTVNTEAFF. The CDR3 DNA reads as TGTGCCAGTAGCCAGACGGTTAACACTGAAGCTTTCTTT.

V is TRBV27 and J is TRBJ2-1, with 7 bases aligning to TRBD2. V trimming: 2 bases; J trimming: 3 bases; junction bases outside the gene matches: 4. The CDR3 has 15 residues. Looked up from germline, CDR1 is MNHEY and CDR2 is SMNVEV (reference sequence). The CDR3, as DNA: TGTGCCAGCAGTTTAGGTCTAGCGGTCTACAATGAGCAGTTCTTC. Encoded protein: CASSLGLAVYNEQFF.

The chain is built from TRBV25-1 and TRBJ2-1; D gene ambiguous. The germline V gene has CDR1 MGHDK and CDR2 SYGVNS. CDR3 length: 16 residues. The V and J ends lost 0 bases and 2 bases respectively, with 11 bases between them. CDR3 sequence reads: CASSEYGPAAYNEQFF. The CDR3 DNA sequence: TGTGCCAGCAGTGAATATGGTCCGGCAGCCTACAATGAGCAGTTCTTC. Drawing the rest from reference TRBV25-1 and TRBJ2-1, the complete variable domain is EADIYQTPRYLVIGTGKKITLECSQTMGHDKMYWYQQDPGMELHLIHYSYGVNSTEKGDLSSESTVSRIRTEHFPLTLESARPSHTSQYLCASSEYGPAAYNEQFFGPGTRLTVL.

The chain joins TRBV5-1 to TRBJ2-3, with 7 positions matching TRBD1. The CDR3 is made up of 15 amino acids. The V and J ends lost 0 bases and 0 bases, in that order; junction bases with no gene match: 1. From germline, CDR1 is SGHRS and CDR2 YFSETQ. DNA for the CDR3: TGCGCCAGCAGCTTGGGGGACAGCAGCACAGATACGCAGTATTTT. It encodes CASSLGDSSTDTQYF.

The chain links TRBV5-4 to TRBJ2-7, with D maybe TRBD1 (5 bases). Trimming stripped 5 bases from V and 4 bases from J, with 19 bases between. Germline loops: CDR1 SGHNT, CDR2 YYREEE (reference sequence). This CDR3 spans 15 amino acids. CDR3 sequence: CASSLNSLGLYEQYF. The CDR3 nucleotides read TGTGCCAGCAGTTTGAATAGCTTGGGGCTATACGAGCAGTACTTC.

The chain recombines TRBV7-2 with TRBJ2-3, with 8 nucleotides matching TRBD2. Germline V gives CDR1 SGHTA, CDR2 FQGNSA. This CDR3 has 15 residues. V shed 5 bases and J 5 bases; nucleotides not matched to a gene: 9. Here the CDR3 reads CASSHTSGGVDTQYF. The CDR3 DNA follows: TGTGCCAGCAGCCACACAAGCGGGGGTGTAGATACGCAGTATTTT.

The chain couples TRBV15 to TRBJ2-5; 9 bases are a match to TRBD2. With V trimmed by 0 bases and J by 7 bases, 9 bases remained unmatched. This CDR3 contains 16 residues. In germline, CDR1 is LNHNV, CDR2 YYDKDF (reference sequence). In DNA form, the CDR3 reads TGTGCCACCAGCAGAGATCCCCAGGGTAGCGGGGGGACCCAGTACTTC. Its translation: CATSRDPQGSGGTQYF.

The chain is built from TRBV27 and TRBJ1-5, with 7 nucleotides matching TRBD1. CDR3 length: 14 residues. From germline, CDR1 is MNHEY and CDR2 SMNVEV (reference sequence). V gave up 5 bases and J gave up 6 bases; unmatched junction bases: 7. As DNA, the CDR3 is TGTGCCAGCAGTCCCGGGACAGCCCCTCAGCCCCAGCATTTT. Its protein product is CASSPGTAPQPQHF.

This clone has ten or more counts. The CDR3 DNA reads as TGCGCCAGCAGTGAAGGCACAGGGGGCTACGAGCAGTACTTC. This codes for CASSEGTGGYEQYF. The chain employs TRBV10-1 and TRBJ2-7; TRBD1 matches at 8 bases. The CDR3 runs 14 residues. Unmatched junction bases numbered 4, after V lost 3 bases and J lost 3 bases. Germline CDR1 and CDR2: WNHNN and SYGVQD (reference sequence).

This rearrangement joins TRBV6-2 or TRBV6-3 to TRBJ2-1; 11 nucleotides agree with TRBD2. Germline CDR1 MNHEY, CDR2 SVGEGT. After removal of 4 bases from V and 10 bases from J, the junction contained 9 bases not matched to a gene. The CDR3 runs 15 residues. Written as DNA, the CDR3 is TGTGCCAGCAGTTCCTTAGCGGGGGGGGCCCAGGAGCAGTTCTTC. Translated, it gives CASSSLAGGAQEQFF.

This chain joins TRBV21-1 and TRBJ2-1; the table's D call of TRBD1 was not tested on the DNA. TRBV21-1 is an annotated pseudogene. CDR3 size: 15 residues. The CDR3 loop is CASSLPGQPYNEQFF. The CDR3 region has the DNA TGTGCCAGCAGCCTACCTGGACAGCCCTACAATGAGCAGTTCTTC.

V is TRBV2 and J is TRBJ2-1; 15 bases match TRBD2. CDR3 length equals 16 residues. Germline values: CDR1 SNHLY, CDR2 FYNNEI. The V gene end was trimmed by 3 bases and the J gene end by 7 bases; junction bases not matched to a gene: 4. The chain's CDR3 is CASSERGTSGRNEQFF. CDR3 in DNA: TGTGCCAGCAGTGAGAGAGGGACTAGCGGGAGGAATGAGCAGTTCTTC.

The chain employs TRBV28 and TRBJ1-1; D gene uncertain. Trimming shortened V by 5 bases and J by 9 bases, and 13 bases separated the two germline ends. The CDR3 spans 12 residues. The V gene's germline CDR1 is MDHEN and CDR2 SYDVKM. CDR3 amino acids: CASSNLKGKAFF. The CDR3 bases are TGTGCCAGCAGTAATTTGAAGGGAAAAGCTTTCTTT.

The rearrangement links TRBV7-2 to TRBJ1-2, with a weak D call TRBD1 (5 bases). The CDR3 consists of 13 residues. The germline V gene encodes CDR1 SGHTA and CDR2 FQGNSA. The V end was cut by 2 bases, the J end by 7 bases, with 11 bases between. CDR3 in amino acids: CASSLSRDPGYTF. CDR3 bases: TGTGCCAGCAGCTTATCCAGGGACCCTGGCTACACCTTC.

This chain connects TRBV7-2 to TRBJ1-1, with D possibly TRBD1 on 6 matching bases. The germline gives CDR1 SGHTA, CDR2 FQGNSA. The CDR3 consists of 15 residues. Trimming took off 5 bases at V and 5 bases at J, with 18 bases between the two ends. The CDR3 reads CASSPQQGGGTEAFF. The CDR3 DNA reads TGTGCCAGCAGCCCCCAACAGGGAGGAGGGACTGAAGCTTTCTTT.

This clone was seen a few times. This chain links TRBV11-2 with TRBJ1-1; TRBD1 is a possible D gene (6 bases). V shed 5 bases and J shed 3 bases, with 22 bases lying between them. The CDR3 is 17 amino acids. Germline values: CDR1 SGHAT, CDR2 FQNNGV. CDR3 protein: CASSPEEGRRGDTEAFF. The CDR3 DNA sequence: TGTGCCAGCAGCCCCGAAGAGGGAAGGAGGGGGGACACTGAAGCTTTCTTT. The full variable domain, in which reference TRBV11-2 and TRBJ1-1 provide the parts outside the CDR3, is EAGVAQSPRYKIIEKRQSVAFWCNPISGHATLYWYQQILGQGPKLLIQFQNNGVVDDSQLPKDRFSAERLKGVDSTLKIQPAKLEDSAVYLCASSPEEGRRGDTEAFFGQGTRLTVV.

The chain uses TRBV29-1 and TRBJ2-3; 11 bases match TRBD2. V gave up 1 base and J gave up 2 bases; unmatched junction bases: 8. The CDR3 covers 17 residues. Germline-derived CDR1 and CDR2 are SQVTM and ANQGSEA. In nucleotides, the CDR3 is TGCAGCGTTGAAGTACTAGCGGGGGCCTATCACACAGATACGCAGTATTTT. Translation: CSVEVLAGAYHTDTQYF.

The rearrangement uses TRBV15 and TRBJ2-5; 7 bases align to TRBD2. Germline CDR1 and CDR2: LNHNV and YYDKDF (reference sequence). This CDR3 contains 14 residues. The V segment lost 5 bases and the J segment 5 bases; nucleotides outside the gene matches: 8. CDR3 bases: TGTGCCACCAGCCGAAGACTAGCTGGGGAGACCCAGTACTTC. It is translated as CATSRRLAGETQYF.

The chain couples TRBV27 to TRBJ2-2; no reliable D call. Looked up from germline, CDR1 is MNHEY and CDR2 is SMNVEV (reference sequence). The CDR3 covers 14 residues. Trimming removed 6 bases from V and 0 bases from J, with 8 bases in between. In DNA, the CDR3 is TGTGCCAGCAGCTCCCTAACGAACACCGGGGAGCTGTTTTTT. Protein: CASSSLTNTGELFF.

This chain links TRBV6-1 with TRBJ1-5, with D uncertain. Germline-derived CDR1 and CDR2 are MNHNS and SASEGT. Trimming stripped 3 bases from V and 1 base from J, with 13 bases between. The CDR3 covers 16 residues. CDR3 sequence (DNA): TGTGCCAGCAGTGAGGTGGCGGGCTTGAGCAATCAGCCCCAGCATTTT. It specifies CASSEVAGLSNQPQHF.

The rearrangement links TRBV11-2 to TRBJ1-3, with 9 bases aligning to TRBD1. Germline V gene sequence: CDR1 SGHAT, CDR2 FQNNGV. CDR3 size: 17 residues. V was clipped by 2 bases and J by 3 bases; unmatched bases: 8. Written as DNA, the CDR3 is TGTGCCAGCAGCTTACCAACAGGGGGCGCGGGTGGAAACACCATATATTTT. Protein: CASSLPTGGAGGNTIYF.

The J gene is TRBJ1-2, the V gene TRBV12-3 or TRBV12-4; D gene uncertain. There are 11 residues in the CDR3. Trimming removed 7 bases from V and 8 bases from J, with 11 bases in between. CDR3 region: CASTSGKGYTF. For the CDR3, the DNA is TGTGCCAGCACCTCCGGGAAGGGCTACACCTTC.

The J gene is TRBJ2-1, the V gene TRBV7-2; D is tentatively TRBD1 or TRBD2 (6 bases each). The V end was cut by 5 bases, the J end by 1 base, with 12 bases between. In germline, CDR1 is SGHTA, CDR2 FQGNSA. The CDR3 loop spans 15 amino acids. Here the CDR3 reads CASSPEGGSYNEQFF. Here the CDR3 DNA reads TGTGCCAGCAGCCCAGAGGGGGGTTCCTACAATGAGCAGTTCTTC.

The gene calls are TRBV28 and TRBJ2-2, with 7 positions matching TRBD2. CDR3 length: 16 residues. Germline-derived CDR1 and CDR2 are MDHEN and SYDVKM. V shed 7 bases and J 4 bases; nucleotides not matched to a gene: 12. The CDR3 protein is CASTVPRGRGTGELFF. The CDR3 DNA reads as TGTGCCAGCACAGTGCCCCGGGGGAGGGGCACCGGGGAGCTGTTTTTT.

The chain carries TRBV28 and TRBJ2-5, with 10 nucleotides matching TRBD1. The trim removed 6 bases at V and 7 bases at J, leaving 11 bases unmatched. Germline V gene data show CDR1 as MDHEN and CDR2 as SYDVKM. The CDR3 covers 15 residues. The CDR3 DNA sequence: TGTGCCAGCAGACACCGGGACAGGGGTGGAGGGACCCAGTACTTC. Its translation is CASRHRDRGGGTQYF.

The rearrangement links TRBV6-2 or TRBV6-3 to TRBJ1-5; D remains unclear. V lost 6 bases and J 10 bases, leaving 10 bases between the germline ends. The CDR3 runs 11 residues. The germline V gene encodes CDR1 MNHEY and CDR2 SVGEGT. The CDR3, as DNA: TGTGCCAGCAGCTATCCGGGACCCCAGCATTTT. It yields the protein CASSYPGPQHF.

The J gene is TRBJ1-1, the V gene TRBV25-1; D is perhaps TRBD1 (6 bases). Between the trimmed V and J ends, which lost 2 bases and 6 bases, there was a span of 10 bases. Per the germline V gene, CDR1 is MGHDK and CDR2 is SYGVNS. The CDR3 spans 13 residues. The DNA of the CDR3 is TGTGCCAGCAGTGAAGCGGGGACATCTGAAGCTTTCTTT. Encoded protein: CASSEAGTSEAFF.

The chain links TRBV4-1 to TRBJ2-3; TRBD1 matches 9 bases. J was trimmed by 4 bases and V by 2 bases; bases with no gene match: 4. CDR1 is MGHRA and CDR2 is YSYEKL in the germline V gene. This CDR3 spans 15 amino acids. The CDR3 region has the DNA TGCGCCAGCAGCCAACACGGGACAGGGCCAGATACGCAGTATTTT. This translates into CASSQHGTGPDTQYF.